This is a list of T cell receptor beta chains from one sample in a study of T cells in Graves' hyperthyroidism and ophthalmopathy. TCRdb analysed the multiplex PCR reads with MiXCR anew, one entry per CDR3 protein. The table shows about 98,000 distinct CDR3 sequences, with approximately 39% occurring only once. Sequenced: peripheral blood or thyroid tissue (not recorded which). Receptors were obtained from a woman in her 30s with Graves' hyperthyroidism. The CDR3 runs from the conserved cysteine through the conserved F or W. A D gene is named only where the DNA matches it firmly. Not every row has a clone size; where given, it reads once, few, many or a size class.

J | size | D | V | CDR3 | DNA
TRBJ2-2 | . | TRBD1 | TRBV7-3 | CTSSSDRGFELFF | TGTACCAGCAGCTCGGACAGGGGGTTTGAGCTGTTTTTT
TRBJ2-5 | many | TRBD2 | TRBV11-2 | CASSFGLAGQETQYF | TGTGCCAGCAGCTTTGGACTAGCGGGACAAGAGACCCAGTACTTC
TRBJ2-3 | . | TRBD2 | TRBV5-1 | CASSRGTSGASTDTQYF | TGCGCCAGCAGCCGCGGGACTAGCGGGGCTAGCACAGATACGCAGTATTTT
TRBJ2-2 | . | TRBD1 | TRBV13 | CASSTDRGGTGELFF | TGTGCCAGCAGCACGGACAGGGGTGGGACCGGGGAGCTGTTTTTT
TRBJ2-7 | . | TRBD2 | TRBV10-3 | CAIRRAGGPEVYF | TGTGCCATCAGACGAGCGGGAGGGCCGGAGGTGTACTTC
TRBJ2-7 | . | TRBD1 | TRBV7-9 | CASRRTGGYEQYF | TGTGCCAGCAGAAGGACAGGGGGCTACGAGCAGTACTTC
TRBJ2-2 | many | TRBD2 | TRBV24-1 | CATSGTSVPGNTGELFF | TGTGCCACCAGTGGGACTAGCGTCCCGGGGAACACCGGGGAGCTGTTTTTT
TRBJ2-3 | . | . | TRBV2 | CASSGGRTDTQYF | TGTGCCAGCAGTGGGGGCAGGACAGATACGCAGTATTTT
TRBJ2-3 | . | TRBD2 | TRBV20-1 | CSARLAGVGTDTQYF | TGCAGTGCTAGACTAGCGGGCGTCGGCACAGATACGCAGTATTTT
TRBJ2-7 | many | . | TRBV4-1 | CASSQFSWYEQYF | TGCGCCAGCAGCCAATTTAGTTGGTACGAGCAGTACTTC
TRBJ2-3 | once | TRBD2 | TRBV7-2 | CASSQGTSGRATDTQYF | TGTGCCAGCAGCCAAGGGACTAGCGGGAGGGCCACAGATACGCAGTATTTT
TRBJ1-2 | . | TRBD1 | TRBV7-9 | CASSVGGQGLGYTF | TGTGCCAGCAGTGTTGGGGGACAGGGCCTCGGCTACACCTTC
TRBJ2-5 | . | TRBD1 | TRBV7-2 | CASSLAWTGGEETQYF | TGTGCCAGCAGCTTAGCGTGGACAGGGGGCGAGGAGACCCAGTACTTC
TRBJ1-1 | few | . | TRBV28 | CASSSWGNTEAFF | TGTGCCAGCAGTTCTTGGGGGAACACTGAAGCTTTCTTT
TRBJ2-7 | many | TRBD1 | TRBV7-9 | CASSLGQGSFHEQYF | TGTGCCAGCAGCCTGGGACAGGGGAGTTTCCACGAGCAGTACTTC
TRBJ1-1 | many | TRBD1 | TRBV4-2 | CASSQVGETGVEAFF | TGTGCCAGCAGCCAAGTCGGGGAAACAGGGGTTGAAGCTTTCTTT
TRBJ2-7 | many | . | TRBV6-1 | CASSERRGSYEQYF | TGTGCCAGCAGTGAACGGCGAGGTAGCTACGAGCAGTACTTC
TRBJ2-5 | . | TRBD1 | TRBV20-1 | CSARPGTGDETQYF | TGCAGTGCTAGGCCCGGGACAGGGGATGAGACCCAGTACTTC
TRBJ2-5 | many | . | TRBV7-8 | CASSFNEIQETQYF | TGTGCCAGCAGCTTCAACGAGATTCAAGAGACCCAGTACTTC
TRBJ1-4 | many | . | TRBV20-1 | CSAKSGAKSEKLFF | TGCAGTGCCAAGTCGGGAGCTAAAAGCGAAAAACTGTTTTTT
TRBJ2-7 | few | . | TRBV7-9 | CASSLGGTPYEQYF | TGTGCCAGCAGCTTGGGCGGGACCCCCTACGAGCAGTACTTC
TRBJ1-4 | . | . | TRBV7-2 | CASSPLLQSTIEKLLF | TGTGCCAGCAGCCCCCTACTCCAGTCAACTATTGAAAAACTGTTATTT
TRBJ1-1 | . | . | TRBV6-5 | CASSYDSIMNTGAFF | TGTGCCAGCAGTTACGATTCGATCATGAACACTGGAGCTTTCTTT
TRBJ1-2 | . | TRBD1 | TRBV7-9 | CASRRGTENIMGGHTF | TGTGCCAGCAGGCGCGGGACAGAGAATATTATGGGTGGCCACACCTTC
TRBJ2-5 | . | TRBD1 | TRBV20-1 | CSARANRGLRETQYF | TGCAGTGCTAGAGCAAACAGGGGGCTTCGGGAGACCCAGTACTTC
TRBJ2-5 | many | . | TRBV12-3/TRBV12-4 | CASSSVFRGEQETQYF | TGTGCCAGCAGTTCAGTCTTCAGGGGGGAACAAGAGACCCAGTACTTC
TRBJ1-1 | many | TRBD1 | TRBV20-1 | CSARYQGDTEAFF | TGCAGTGCTAGATATCAGGGGGACACTGAAGCTTTCTTT
TRBJ1-4 | many | . | TRBV11-1 | CASSSGPRGKLFF | TGTGCCAGCAGCTCGGGCCCAAGGGGAAAACTGTTTTTT
TRBJ1-2 | many | TRBD1 | TRBV6-5 | CASSYGWTGGQYGYTF | TGTGCCAGCAGTTACGGTTGGACAGGCGGTCAATATGGCTACACCTTC
TRBJ2-3 | . | . | TRBV5-6 | CASSLSLAVNTQYF | TGTGCCAGCAGCTTATCGTTAGCGGTTAATACGCAGTATTTT
TRBJ2-5 | . | . | TRBV28 | CASRDMGRPQETQYF | TGTGCCAGCAGAGATATGGGCCGTCCCCAAGAGACCCAGTACTTC
TRBJ2-5 | . | . | TRBV29-1 | CSDRLGGEETQYF | TGCAGCGACCGACTAGGCGGGGAGGAGACCCAGTACTTC
TRBJ1-2 | many | TRBD1 | TRBV13 | CASSLLDRGSYGYTF | TGTGCCAGCAGCCTGCTTGACAGGGGAAGTTACGGCTACACCTTC
TRBJ2-5 | many | TRBD1 | TRBV15 | CATSSRDRGEAETQYF | TGTGCCACCAGCAGTCGGGACAGGGGAGAGGCAGAGACCCAGTACTTC
TRBJ1-2 | many | TRBD1 | TRBV20-1 | CSAGSSGTDGYTF | TGCAGTGCTGGCTCCTCCGGGACAGATGGCTACACCTTC
TRBJ2-7 | many | TRBD2 | TRBV15 | CATSEAGGYEQYF | TGTGCCACCAGCGAAGCGGGAGGTTACGAGCAGTACTTC
TRBJ1-5 | many | . | TRBV6-6 | CASSYSENQPQHF | TGTGCCAGCAGTTACTCCGAGAATCAGCCCCAGCATTTT
TRBJ1-5 | many | . | TRBV28 | CASRQGERNQPQHF | TGTGCCAGCCGTCAGGGTGAACGGAATCAGCCCCAGCATTTT
TRBJ1-1 | many | . | TRBV7-8 | CASSLGPGRNTEAFF | TGTGCCAGCAGCTTAGGTCCGGGTAGGAACACTGAAGCTTTCTTT